This entry features one T cell receptor beta chain sequence. The CDR3 has 16 residues. Germline V gives CDR1 SGHRS, CDR2 YFSETQ. V gave up 0 bases and J gave up 2 bases; unmatched junction bases: 4. The record originates from a study of cytomegalovirus exposure and HLA in healthy donors. A multiplex PCR was run with 60 Vbeta primers and 13 Jbeta primers. Method: immunoSEQ multiplex PCR; TCRdb's copy keeps in-frame clones and lacks some. Of about 140,000 clones listed, around 80% are singletons. The chain has TRBV5-1 and TRBJ2-7; 11 nucleotides align to TRBD1. The receptor comes from a man aged 18 to 30 in good health and CMV-seropositive. Sequenced material: PBMCs. CDR3 residues: CASSLGWTGGPYEQYF. CDR3 bases: TGCGCCAGCAGCTTGGGATGGACAGGGGGCCCCTACGAGCAGTACTTC.